This entry concerns a single T cell receptor (beta chain). This entry comes from a study of shared clonotypes between healthy human individuals. CDR3 size: 16 residues. The germline V and J ends were trimmed by 6 bases and 0 bases, with 12 bases remaining between them. Germline V CDR1 and CDR2: MDHEN, SYDVKM. The assay was immunoSEQ multiplex PCR, and TCRdb's table has in-frame clones only and misses some. This repertoire shows 1.4 million or so clones, 98% found once; its top ten account for roughly 0.35%. The TCR sequence derives from a man aged 25-40 years in good health. The rearrangement uses TRBV28 and TRBJ2-6; D perhaps matches TRBD1 (7 bases). Sequenced sample: naive CD4+ T cells sorted from blood. As for subset: CD45RA+ positively selected. CDR3 region: CASRQGGFSGANVLTF. The DNA for the CDR3 is TGTGCCAGCAGGCAGGGGGGATTCTCTGGGGCCAACGTCCTGACTTTC.